This passage covers 23 T cell receptor beta chains from one sample sequenced in a study of cytomegalovirus exposure and HLA in healthy donors. PCR primers comprised 60 Vbeta and 13 Jbeta primers. Measured with immunoSEQ multiplex PCR; TCRdb has only the in-frame clones, and not every one. The repertoire holds hundreds of thousands of clones, with 65% to 85% as singletons. The sequencing input was PBMCs. Every receptor here comes from a boy between 2 and 15 years old in good health and CMV-seronegative.

This clone was found a few times. The V and J genes are TRBV5-6 and TRBJ2-7, with D possibly being TRBD1 (5 bases). The CDR3 length is 15 residues. Trimming stripped 3 bases from V and 3 bases from J, with 16 bases between. Germline CDR1 is SGHDT and CDR2 is YYEEEE. The CDR3 reads CASSSVGGADYEQYF. The CDR3 DNA follows: TGTGCCAGCAGCTCGGTAGGTGGGGCGGACTACGAGCAGTACTTC.

This chain links TRBV2 with TRBJ1-5, with 9 bases aligning to TRBD1. CDR1 is SNHLY and CDR2 is FYNNEI in the germline V gene. The CDR3 spans 14 residues. Losses at the gene ends were 4 bases for V and 6 bases for J; bases not matched to a gene: 4. CDR3 nucleotide sequence: TGTGCCAGCAGTGGGGACAGGGAGTTTCAGCCCCAGCATTTT. Its translation is CASSGDREFQPQHF.

This chain uses TRBV19 with TRBJ1-1; 8 bases fit TRBD1. CDR3 length: 12 residues. CDR1 LNHDA and CDR2 SQIVND come from the germline V gene (reference sequence). V lost 10 bases to trimming and J lost 4 bases; unmatched junction nucleotides: 5. The CDR3 here is CATKTGATEAFF. CDR3 nucleotides: TGTGCCACCAAGACAGGGGCCACTGAAGCTTTCTTT.

This chain links TRBV19 with TRBJ2-1; possibly TRBD2 for D (7 bases). There are 14 residues in the CDR3. CDR1 LNHDA and CDR2 SQIVND come from the germline V gene (reference sequence). Trimming stripped 4 bases from V and 8 bases from J, with 15 bases between. CDR3 DNA sequence: TGTGCCAGTAGTACCGTTCTCGGGGGGCATGAGCAGTTCTTC. This encodes CASSTVLGGHEQFF.

The rearrangement joins TRBV30 to TRBJ2-3; 9 positions agree with TRBD2. Unmatched junction bases numbered 11, after V lost 1 base and J lost 3 bases. The germline V gene has CDR1 GTSNPN and CDR2 SVGIG (reference sequence). The CDR3 has 17 amino acids. The CDR3 DNA reads TGTGCCTGGAGTGCCCTAGGGGGCGGGGGGGCGACAGATACGCAGTATTTT. This codes for CAWSALGGGGATDTQYF. Full variable domain (remainder filled in from reference TRBV30 and TRBJ2-3): SQTIHQWPATLVQPVGSPLSLECTVEGTSNPNLYWYRQAAGRGLQLLFYSVGIGQISSEVPQNLSASRPQDRQFILSSKKLLLSDSGFYLCAWSALGGGGATDTQYFGPGTRLTVL.

This clone was seen a handful of times. CDR3 DNA: TGCGCCAGCAGCCAAGGGAGCGGGGGGCCGTACACCGGGGAGCTGTTTTTT. This translates into CASSQGSGGPYTGELFF. The V and J genes are TRBV4-1 and TRBJ2-2; TRBD2 agrees at 9 bases. The CDR3 covers 17 residues. Germline trimming cut 1 base from V and 3 bases from J; bases unmatched to any gene: 6. Germline V CDR1 and CDR2: MGHRA, YSYEKL.

The CDR3 reads CASGLQGGSGYTF. CDR3 coding DNA: TGTGCTAGTGGTCTTCAGGGTGGATCTGGCTACACCTTC. The chain joins TRBV12-5 to TRBJ1-2, with D possibly being TRBD1 (5 bases). CDR3 size: 13 residues. V dropped 5 bases and J dropped 7 bases, with 14 bases sitting between them. Germline values: CDR1 LGHNT, CDR2 FRNRAP.

CDR3 bases: TGTGCCATCAGTGCCGGACAGGGGGCGAGCGAGCAGTACTTC. As protein: CAISAGQGASEQYF. The chain carries TRBV10-3 and TRBJ2-7; 11 bases are shared with TRBD1. J lost 6 bases, V lost 4 bases, and 5 bases had no gene match. Germline CDR1 ENHRY, CDR2 SYGVKD. The CDR3 has 14 amino acids.

This clone has a handful of counts. The rearrangement uses TRBV6-5 and TRBJ1-5; D call uncertain. CDR1 and CDR2 (germline): MNHEY, SVGAGI. Deletions cut 5 bases from V and 6 bases from J, with 11 bases between. The CDR3 totals 13 residues. This chain's CDR3 is CASSTAEGQPQHF. In DNA form, the CDR3 reads TGTGCCAGCAGTACGGCTGAGGGTCAGCCCCAGCATTTT.

V gene TRBV15 combines with J gene TRBJ2-1; D might be TRBD2 (6 bases). The germline gives CDR1 LNHNV, CDR2 YYDKDF (reference sequence). Trimming pared 1 base from V and 4 bases from J, leaving 20 bases between. CDR3 size: 18 residues. CDR3 sequence (DNA): TGTGCCACCAGCAGAGGGTCCGGGTGGGGGGTGACGTACAATGAGCAGTTCTTC. It encodes CATSRGSGWGVTYNEQFF.

On this clone: The sample contains more than one DNA sequence encoding this CDR3. This sequence joins TRBV7-9 and TRBJ1-5; D perhaps matches TRBD1 (6 bases). CDR1 and CDR2 (germline): SEHNR, FQNEAQ (reference sequence). V lost 1 base and J 2 bases, leaving 9 bases between the germline ends. This CDR3 is built from 15 residues. The CDR3 is CASSLGSGGNQPQHF. The CDR3 nucleotides are TGTGCCAGCAGCTTAGGGTCAGGGGGCAATCAGCCCCAGCATTTT.

V gene TRBV6-5 combines with J gene TRBJ2-6; 7 nucleotides agree with TRBD1. Germline V lookup: CDR1 MNHEY, CDR2 SVGAGI. The CDR3 is made up of 15 amino acids. V trimming: 6 bases; J trimming: 0 bases; junction bases outside the gene matches: 2. The CDR3 bases are TGTGCCAGCAGGGGACAGAACTCTGGGGCCAACGTCCTGACTTTC. It encodes CASRGQNSGANVLTF.

The J gene is TRBJ2-3, the V gene TRBV2; 7 bases are a match to TRBD1. The length of the CDR3 is 14 residues. Germline assignment: CDR1 SNHLY and CDR2 FYNNEI. The V and J ends lost 8 bases and 3 bases, in that order; junction bases with no gene match: 8. The CDR3 bases are TGTGCCAGCGGCTTAAGGGGGCAAACAGATACGCAGTATTTT. Translated, it gives CASGLRGQTDTQYF.

This clone was seen a handful of times. Other DNA sequences from this sample encode an identical CDR3 as well. The gene calls are TRBV29-1 and TRBJ1-1; 7 bases agree with TRBD1. J gave up 3 bases and V 4 bases, and 5 bases lay outside the gene matches. Germline CDR1 is SQVTM and CDR2 is ANQGSEA. This CDR3 contains 13 residues. This CDR3 reads CSVGVRGDTEAFF. The CDR3 DNA reads TGCAGCGTTGGTGTCAGGGGGGACACTGAAGCTTTCTTT. The full variable domain, rest sourced from reference TRBV29-1 and TRBJ1-1, is SAVISQKPSRDICQRGTSLTIQCQVDSQVTMMFWYRQQPGQSLTLIATANQGSEATYESGFVIDKFPISRPNLTFSTLTVSNMSPEDSSIYLCSVGVRGDTEAFFGQGTRLTVV.

CDR3 sequence reads: CASSADSYEQYF. The CDR3 nucleotides are TGTGCCAGCAGTGCGGACAGCTACGAGCAGTACTTC. The rearrangement uses TRBV28 and TRBJ2-7, with a possible D match to TRBD1 (6 bases). V lost 5 bases and J 3 bases, leaving 8 bases between the germline ends. The CDR3 length is 12 residues. Germline V gene data show CDR1 as MDHEN and CDR2 as SYDVKM.

The count of this clone is one. The chain has TRBV6-1 and TRBJ1-2; TRBD1 is a possible D gene (6 bases). The length of the CDR3 is 14 residues. With 8 bases removed from V and 2 bases from J, the gap between germline ends came to 15 bases. Germline V gene data show CDR1 as MNHNS and CDR2 as SASEGT. The CDR3 sequence is CASALRGTNYGYTF. DNA of the CDR3: TGTGCCAGCGCTCTAAGGGGGACGAACTATGGCTACACCTTC.

The chain recombines TRBV5-4 with TRBJ2-7; D might be TRBD1 (6 bases). V was shortened by 1 base and J by 6 bases, with 11 bases between the two germline ends. Per the germline V gene, CDR1 is SGHNT and CDR2 is YYREEE (reference sequence). This CDR3 is 13 amino acids long. The CDR3 loop is CASSLTGSREQYF. In nucleotides, the CDR3 is TGTGCCAGCAGCTTGACAGGGTCCCGCGAGCAGTACTTC.

This clone was detected once. The V call is TRBV5-4, the J call TRBJ2-1; D is unresolved. Germline assignment: CDR1 SGHNT and CDR2 YYREEE (reference sequence). V was shortened by 4 bases and J by 6 bases, with 14 bases between the two germline ends. The CDR3 is 14 residues long. CDR3 DNA sequence: TGTGCCAGCAGCCATATCCTATCGGTCAATGAGCAGTTCTTC. It codes for CASSHILSVNEQFF.

This clone was detected a few times. The sample carries other DNA sequences with the same CDR3. J is TRBJ1-5 and V is TRBV30; 7 nucleotides align to TRBD1. Germline assignment: CDR1 GTSNPN and CDR2 SVGIG (reference sequence). The CDR3 has 14 residues. V dropped 1 base and J dropped 4; count of bases not matched to a gene: 4. CDR3 loop: CAWSGDSLNQPQHF. Here the CDR3 DNA reads TGTGCCTGGAGTGGGGACAGCTTAAATCAGCCCCAGCATTTT.

The rearrangement links TRBV29-1 to TRBJ1-2; D ambiguous. The CDR3 contains 14 residues. V was trimmed by 8 bases and J by 9 bases, leaving 25 bases between them. Germline V CDR1 and CDR2: SQVTM, ANQGSEA. CDR3 sequence: CSLSKGATMGSYTF. The CDR3 DNA reads TGCAGCCTTTCGAAGGGAGCGACCATGGGCAGCTACACCTTC.

This sequence joins TRBV2 and TRBJ1-2, with 7 positions matching TRBD1. This CDR3 is built from 12 residues. Trimming at V came to 8 bases and at J to 8 bases, leaving 8 bases not matched to a gene. Per germline, CDR1 SNHLY and CDR2 FYNNEI. This CDR3 reads CASPKQGRGYTF. The CDR3 coding sequence is TGTGCCAGCCCAAAACAGGGGAGGGGCTACACCTTC.

The rearrangement links TRBV10-3 to TRBJ2-7; 9 nucleotides agree with TRBD2. V lost 0 bases and J lost 5; bases outside the gene matches: 11. CDR3 length: 17 residues. Germline V CDR1 and CDR2: ENHRY, SYGVKD. This CDR3 reads CAISESDRGGAGHEQYF. The CDR3 DNA reads as TGTGCCATCAGTGAGTCAGATCGCGGGGGGGCCGGCCACGAGCAGTACTTC.

The chain uses TRBV28 and TRBJ1-4; TRBD1 aligns across 7 bases. Germline CDR1 reads MDHEN; CDR2 reads SYDVKM. V shed 5 bases and J 4 bases; nucleotides not matched to a gene: 4. This CDR3 contains 14 residues. CDR3 DNA: TGTGCCAGCAGTCTGACAGGGATTAATGAAAAACTGTTTTTT. Amino acid sequence: CASSLTGINEKLFF.